This T cell receptor (beta chain) was captured in a study of T cells in Graves' hyperthyroidism and ophthalmopathy. In the case of this clonotype: Its antigen is undetermined.

Overall study results and limits: Classification by a 13 V-J model distinguished ophthalmopathy from stable hyperthyroidism. Researchers found most expanded thyroid clonotypes above 0.001 in blood as well.

Authors of the study amplified TCR beta CDR3 regions from RNA transcripts. The HTBI set primed first-round TCR CDR3 RT-PCR. One entry per CDR3 protein results from TCRdb running MiXCR on the multiplex PCR reads. This table has approximately 520,000 distinct CDR3 sequences, under 25% appearing once. The CDR3 loop spans 15 amino acids. Trimming removed 4 bases from V and 5 bases from J, with 17 bases in between. CDR1 and CDR2 from the germline V gene are MGHRA and YSYEKL. Sequenced input: blood. The J gene is TRBJ2-5, the V gene TRBV4-1; D uncertain. This clonotype originated in a young man with Graves' hyperthyroidism. The CDR3 DNA sequence: TGCGCCAGCAGCCCAACCCCCCGTCAGGAGGAGACCCAGTACTTC. Encoded protein: CASSPTPRQEETQYF.